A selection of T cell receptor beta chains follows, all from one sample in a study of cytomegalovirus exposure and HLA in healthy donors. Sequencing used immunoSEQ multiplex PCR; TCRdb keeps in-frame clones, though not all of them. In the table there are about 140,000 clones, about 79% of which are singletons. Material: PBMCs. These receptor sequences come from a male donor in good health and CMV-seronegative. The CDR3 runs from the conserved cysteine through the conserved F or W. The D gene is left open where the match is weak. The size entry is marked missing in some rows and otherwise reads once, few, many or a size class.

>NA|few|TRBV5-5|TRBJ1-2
TGTGCCAGCAGCTTGGTCGGTGCAGGAGGCCTCTATGGCTACACCTTC
CASSLVGAGGLYGYTF
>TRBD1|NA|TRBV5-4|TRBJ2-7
TGTGCCAGCAGCTTTTACTCCGGGACAGGGAGCCACGAGCAGTACTTC
CASSFYSGTGSHEQYF
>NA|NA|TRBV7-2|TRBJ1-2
TGTGCCAGCAGCTCCCTCTCGGGAGGGTATGGCTACACCTTC
CASSSLSGGYGYTF
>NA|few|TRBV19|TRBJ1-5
TGTGCCAGTAAAACTTTGGGACAAGGCAATCAGCCCCAGCATTTT
CASKTLGQGNQPQHF
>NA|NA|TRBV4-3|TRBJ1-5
TGCGCCAGCAGCCAAGATCTGTCTCGTAGACAGCCCCAGCATTTT
CASSQDLSRRQPQHF
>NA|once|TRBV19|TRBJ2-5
TGTGCCAGTAGTATAGACACAGGGAGCCTCGGTGCGACCCAGTACTTC
CASSIDTGSLGATQYF
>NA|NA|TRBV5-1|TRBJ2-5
TGCGCCAGCAGCCTAGCCCTCCGCGAGACCCAGTACTTC
CASSLALRETQYF
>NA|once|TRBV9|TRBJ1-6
TGTGCCAGCAGCGGAGATGGGCGAAGCTCCTATAATTCACCCCTCCACTTT
CASSGDGRSSYNSPLHF
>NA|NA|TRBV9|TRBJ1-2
TGTGCCAGCAAGCGGACAGTGGGCGGCTACACCTTC
CASKRTVGGYTF
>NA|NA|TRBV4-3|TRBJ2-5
TGCGCCAGCAGCCCAGGGATTTTGGAGACCCAGTACTTC
CASSPGILETQYF
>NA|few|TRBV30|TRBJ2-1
TGTGCCTGGAGTGACTTACCGGGACGGGGGAATGAGCAGTTCTTC
CAWSDLPGRGNEQFF
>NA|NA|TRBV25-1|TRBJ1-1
TGTGCCAGCAGTGAATACCTGGGACAAAACACTGAAGCTTTCTTT
CASSEYLGQNTEAFF
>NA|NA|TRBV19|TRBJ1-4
TGTGCCAGTAGGTCGAAAGGGACATCCCATGAAAAACTGTTTTTT
CASRSKGTSHEKLFF
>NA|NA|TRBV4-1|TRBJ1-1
TGCGCCAGCAGCCAAGACAGGGGAATGGGGATGAACACTGAAGCTTTCTTT
CASSQDRGMGMNTEAFF
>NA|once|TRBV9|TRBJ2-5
TGTGCCAGCAGCGTATCGGGGTCCCAAGAGACCCAGTACTTC
CASSVSGSQETQYF
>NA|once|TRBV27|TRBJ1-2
TGTGCCAGCAGTTTATTCCCGACAGATAACTATGGCTACACCTTC
CASSLFPTDNYGYTF
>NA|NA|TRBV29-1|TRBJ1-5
TGCAGCGTCAGGGGCCCGCGCAATCAGCCCCAGCATTTT
CSVRGPRNQPQHF
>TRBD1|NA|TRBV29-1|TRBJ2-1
TGCAGCGTTGGGAAACGGGACAGAGGGAATGAGCAGTTCTTC
CSVGKRDRGNEQFF
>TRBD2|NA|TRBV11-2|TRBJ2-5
TGTGCCAGCAGCTACTTAGGACTAGCGGGGGAGACCCAGTACTTC
CASSYLGLAGETQYF
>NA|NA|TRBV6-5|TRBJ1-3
TGTGCCAGCAGTAGGGACAATGGAAACACCATATATTTT
CASSRDNGNTIYF
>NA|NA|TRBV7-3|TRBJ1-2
TGTGCCAGCAGCTTAAGCGGTTCTATGGGCTACACCTTC
CASSLSGSMGYTF
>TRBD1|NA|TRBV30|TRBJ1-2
TGTGCCTGGAGTGGTTTCTTACAGGGGGTCGAAGGCTACACCTTC
CAWSGFLQGVEGYTF
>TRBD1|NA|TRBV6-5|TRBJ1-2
TGTGCCAGCCAATCTCCAGGGGGGAACTATGGCTACACCTTC
CASQSPGGNYGYTF
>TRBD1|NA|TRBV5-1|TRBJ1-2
TGCGCCAGCAGCATTACGGCCGGGACAGGGGAAGGCTACACCTTC
CASSITAGTGEGYTF
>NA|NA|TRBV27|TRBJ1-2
TGTGCCAGCAGTTTACTACCCCCGGGACGCCCGGGGGATGGCTACACCTTC
CASSLLPPGRPGDGYTF
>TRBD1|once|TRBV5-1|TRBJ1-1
TGCGCCAGCGGACAGGGGGTTGTAAACACTGAAGCTTTCTTT
CASGQGVVNTEAFF
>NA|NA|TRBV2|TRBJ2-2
TGTGCCAGCAGTGCGGGGGACGCCGGGGAGCTGTTTTTT
CASSAGDAGELFF
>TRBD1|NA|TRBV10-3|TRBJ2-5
TGTGCCATCAGTGATCTGGGCAGGGGGATCCAAGAGACCCAGTACTTC
CAISDLGRGIQETQYF
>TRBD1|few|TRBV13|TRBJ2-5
TGTGCCAGCAGCGAAAGGACAGGGGGTTACCAAGAGACCCAGTACTTC
CASSERTGGYQETQYF
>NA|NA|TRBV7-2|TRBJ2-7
TGTGCCAGCAGCGCCGACAGGTTCTACGAGCAGTACTTC
CASSADRFYEQYF
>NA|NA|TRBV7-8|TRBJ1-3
TGTGCCAGCAGCTTAGCTGTAGCTGGAAACACCATATATTTT
CASSLAVAGNTIYF
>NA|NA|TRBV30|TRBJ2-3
TGTGCCTGGAGTGGCGGAGCGACAGATACGCAGTATTTT
CAWSGGATDTQYF
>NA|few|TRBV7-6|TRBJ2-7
TGTGCCAGCAGCCCCGGGGAATACGAGCAGTACTTC
CASSPGEYEQYF
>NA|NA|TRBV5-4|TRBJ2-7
TGTGCCAGCAGCTCTAGGACAGTTGGGGGCGAGCAGTACTTC
CASSSRTVGGEQYF
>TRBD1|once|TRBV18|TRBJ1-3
TGTGCCAGCGATGACAGGGATGGAAACACCATATATTTT
CASDDRDGNTIYF
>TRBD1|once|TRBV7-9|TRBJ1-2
TGTGCCAGCAGCTCGCGGACAGGGAGCTATGGCTACACCTTC
CASSSRTGSYGYTF
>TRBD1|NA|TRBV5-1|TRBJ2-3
TGCGCCAGCAGCTTGCGCGGGACAGGGGTTGATACGCAGTATTTT
CASSLRGTGVDTQYF
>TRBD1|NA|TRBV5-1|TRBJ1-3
TGCGCCAGCAGCAGGGACAGAACCTCTGGAAACACCATATATTTT
CASSRDRTSGNTIYF
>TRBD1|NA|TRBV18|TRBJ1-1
TGTGCCAGCTCACCAAGGACAGGGAGAGACACTGAAGCTTTCTTT
CASSPRTGRDTEAFF
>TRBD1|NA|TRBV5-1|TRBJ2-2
TGCGCCAGCAGTTGGGACAGGGGGAACACCGGGGAGCTGTTTTTT
CASSWDRGNTGELFF
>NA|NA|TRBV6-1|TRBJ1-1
TGTGCCAGCAGTGAATTAAACCAGTTGAACACTGAAGCTTTCTTT
CASSELNQLNTEAFF
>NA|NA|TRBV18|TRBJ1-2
TGTGCCAGCTCACCACCGACAGGCCGCGCTAACTATGGCTACACCTTC
CASSPPTGRANYGYTF
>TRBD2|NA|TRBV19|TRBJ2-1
TGTGCCAGTAGTTGGCGGGAGGGAAGGTCCTACAATGAGCAGTTCTTC
CASSWREGRSYNEQFF
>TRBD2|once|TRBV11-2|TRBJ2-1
TGTGCCAGCACCAACTCCGGGACTAGCGGGGTGGCGGGGCAGTTCTTC
CASTNSGTSGVAGQFF
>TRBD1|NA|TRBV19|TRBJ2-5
TGTGCCAGTAGTATTCCGGGACAGGGGGCCAGAGAGACCCAGTACTTC
CASSIPGQGARETQYF
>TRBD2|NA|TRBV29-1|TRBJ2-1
TGCAGCGTTGCTGGGACTAGCGGGCCTAGCTCCTACAATGAGCAGTTCTTC
CSVAGTSGPSSYNEQFF
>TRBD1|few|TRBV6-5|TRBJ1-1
TGTGCCAGCAAGACAGGGGGTAACACTGAAGCTTTCTTT
CASKTGGNTEAFF
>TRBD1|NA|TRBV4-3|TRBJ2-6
TGCGCCAGCAGCCCCGACAGGGGGCTATCCGGGGCCAACGTCCTGACTTTC
CASSPDRGLSGANVLTF
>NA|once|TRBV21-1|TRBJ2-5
TGTGCCAGCAGCAAATTGGGGACAGGGGGCTTAGAGACCCAGTACTTC
CASSKLGTGGLETQYF
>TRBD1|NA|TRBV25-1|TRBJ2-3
TGTGCCAGCAGTGATAAAAACAGGGGGCAAGATACGCAGTATTTT
CASSDKNRGQDTQYF